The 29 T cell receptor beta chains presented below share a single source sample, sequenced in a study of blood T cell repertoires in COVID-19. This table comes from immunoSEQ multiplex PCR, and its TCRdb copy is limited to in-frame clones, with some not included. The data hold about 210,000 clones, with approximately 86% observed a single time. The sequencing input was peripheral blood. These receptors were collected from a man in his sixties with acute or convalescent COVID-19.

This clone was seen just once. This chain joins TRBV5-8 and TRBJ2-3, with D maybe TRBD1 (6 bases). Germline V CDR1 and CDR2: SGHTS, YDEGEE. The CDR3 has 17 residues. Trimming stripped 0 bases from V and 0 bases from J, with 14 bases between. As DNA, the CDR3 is TGTGCCAGCAGCTTGGCGTACAGGGACCCTAGCACAGATACGCAGTATTTT. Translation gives CASSLAYRDPSTDTQYF.

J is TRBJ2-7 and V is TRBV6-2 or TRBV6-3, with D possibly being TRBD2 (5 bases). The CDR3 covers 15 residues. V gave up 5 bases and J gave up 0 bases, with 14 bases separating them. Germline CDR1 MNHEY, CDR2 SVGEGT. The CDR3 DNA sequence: TGTGCCAGCAGTGCCTTGTGGCTAGCCTCCTACGAGCAGTACTTC. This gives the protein CASSALWLASYEQYF.

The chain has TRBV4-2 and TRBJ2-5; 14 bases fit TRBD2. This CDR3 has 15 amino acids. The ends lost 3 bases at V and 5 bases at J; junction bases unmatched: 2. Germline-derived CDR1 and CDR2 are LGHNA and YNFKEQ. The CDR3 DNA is TGTGCCAGCAGCCAGACTAGCGGGGGGGCGGAGACCCAGTACTTC. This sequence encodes CASSQTSGGAETQYF.

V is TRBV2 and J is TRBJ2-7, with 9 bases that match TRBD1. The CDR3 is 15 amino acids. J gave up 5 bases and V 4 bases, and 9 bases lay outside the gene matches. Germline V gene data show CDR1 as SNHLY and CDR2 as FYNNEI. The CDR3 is CASSVPGQGSHEQYF. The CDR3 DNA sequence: TGTGCCAGCAGTGTTCCCGGACAGGGGTCCCACGAGCAGTACTTC.

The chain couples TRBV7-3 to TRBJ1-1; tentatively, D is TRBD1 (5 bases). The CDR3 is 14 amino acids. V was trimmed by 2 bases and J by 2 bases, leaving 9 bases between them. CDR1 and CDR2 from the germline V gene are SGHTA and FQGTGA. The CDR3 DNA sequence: TGTGCCAGCAGCTTAGGCGGGGGAAACACTGAAGCTTTCTTT. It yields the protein CASSLGGGNTEAFF.

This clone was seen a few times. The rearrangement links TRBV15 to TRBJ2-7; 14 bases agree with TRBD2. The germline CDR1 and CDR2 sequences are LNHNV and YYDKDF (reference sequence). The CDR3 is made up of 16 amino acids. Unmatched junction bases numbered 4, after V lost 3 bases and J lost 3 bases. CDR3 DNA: TGTGCCACCAGCAGTCCGGGACTAGCGGGGGACTACGAGCAGTACTTC. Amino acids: CATSSPGLAGDYEQYF.

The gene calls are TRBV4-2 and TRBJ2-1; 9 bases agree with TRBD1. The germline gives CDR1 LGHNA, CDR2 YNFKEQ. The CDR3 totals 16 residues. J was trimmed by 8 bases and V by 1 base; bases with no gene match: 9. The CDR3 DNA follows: TGTGCCAGCAGCCAAGCGGGACAGGGACGGGTGGATGAGCAGTTCTTC. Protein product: CASSQAGQGRVDEQFF.

This CDR3 is CASSLDMQGAETQYF. In nucleotides, the CDR3 is TGTGCCAGCAGCTTGGATATGCAGGGGGCGGAGACCCAGTACTTC. The J gene is TRBJ2-5, the V gene TRBV5-6, with 8 bases identical to TRBD1. The CDR3 is 15 amino acids. CDR1 is SGHDT, CDR2 YYEEEE, per germline. V was pared by 0 bases and J by 5 bases, with 6 bases of the junction left unmatched.

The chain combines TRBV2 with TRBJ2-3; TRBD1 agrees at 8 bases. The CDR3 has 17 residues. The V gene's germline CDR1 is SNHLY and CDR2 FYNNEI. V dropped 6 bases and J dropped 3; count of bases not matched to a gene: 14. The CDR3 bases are TGTGCCAGCAGCGAGACTTTGACAGGGGTTGGGACAGATACGCAGTATTTT. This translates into CASSETLTGVGTDTQYF. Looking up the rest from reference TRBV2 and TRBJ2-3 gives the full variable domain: EPEVTQTPSHQVTQMGQEVILRCVPISNHLYFYWYRQILGQKVEFLVSFYNNEISEKSEIFDDQFSVERPDGSNFTLKIRSTKLEDSAMYFCASSETLTGVGTDTQYFGPGTRLTVL.

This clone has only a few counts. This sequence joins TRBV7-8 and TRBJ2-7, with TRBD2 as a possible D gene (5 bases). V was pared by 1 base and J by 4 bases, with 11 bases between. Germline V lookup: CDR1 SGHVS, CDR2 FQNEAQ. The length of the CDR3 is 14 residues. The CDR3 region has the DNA TGTGCCAGCAGCTTAGTAGGAGGACCGTACGAGCAGTACTTC. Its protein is CASSLVGGPYEQYF.

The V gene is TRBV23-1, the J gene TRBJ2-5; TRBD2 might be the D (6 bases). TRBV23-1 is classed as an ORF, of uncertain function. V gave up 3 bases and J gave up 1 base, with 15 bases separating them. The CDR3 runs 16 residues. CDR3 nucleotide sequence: TGCGCCAGCAGTCATCGGGGCCTCGGGGGCCAAGAGACCCAGTACTTC. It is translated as CASSHRGLGGQETQYF.

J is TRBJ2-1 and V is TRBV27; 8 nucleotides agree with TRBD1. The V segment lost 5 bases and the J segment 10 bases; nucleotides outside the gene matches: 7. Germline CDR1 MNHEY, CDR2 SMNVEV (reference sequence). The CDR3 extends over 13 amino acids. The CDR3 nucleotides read TGTGCCAGCAGTCCATCCCGGGACAGGGAGCAGTTCTTC. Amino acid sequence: CASSPSRDREQFF.

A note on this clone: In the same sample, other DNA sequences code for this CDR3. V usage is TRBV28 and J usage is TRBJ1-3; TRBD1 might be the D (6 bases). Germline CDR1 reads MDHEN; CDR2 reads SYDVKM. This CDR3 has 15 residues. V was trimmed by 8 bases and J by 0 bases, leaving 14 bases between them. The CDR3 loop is CASSSQGSSGNTIYF. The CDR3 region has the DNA TGTGCCAGCTCGAGCCAGGGGAGCTCTGGAAACACCATATATTTT.

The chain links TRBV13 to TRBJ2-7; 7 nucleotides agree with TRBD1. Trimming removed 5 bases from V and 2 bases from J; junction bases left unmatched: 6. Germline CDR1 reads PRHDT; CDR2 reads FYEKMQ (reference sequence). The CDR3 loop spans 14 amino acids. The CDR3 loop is CASSTDRDTYEQYF. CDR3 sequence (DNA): TGTGCCAGCAGCACAGACAGGGACACCTACGAGCAGTACTTC. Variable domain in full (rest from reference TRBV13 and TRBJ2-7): AAGVIQSPRHLIKEKRETATLKCYPIPRHDTVYWYQQGPGQDPQFLISFYEKMQSDKGSIPDRFSAQQFSDYHSELNMSSLELGDSALYFCASSTDRDTYEQYFGPGTRLTVT.

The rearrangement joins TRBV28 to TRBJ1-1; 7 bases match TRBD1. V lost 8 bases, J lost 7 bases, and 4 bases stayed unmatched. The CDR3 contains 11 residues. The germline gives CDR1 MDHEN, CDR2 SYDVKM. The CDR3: CASRGQVEAFF. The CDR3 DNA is TGTGCCAGCCGCGGACAGGTTGAAGCTTTCTTT. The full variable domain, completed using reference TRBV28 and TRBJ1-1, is DVKVTQSSRYLVKRTGEKVFLECVQDMDHENMFWYRQDPGLGLRLIYFSYDVKMKEKGDIPEGYSVSREKKERFSLILESASTNQTSMYLCASRGQVEAFFGQGTRLTVV.

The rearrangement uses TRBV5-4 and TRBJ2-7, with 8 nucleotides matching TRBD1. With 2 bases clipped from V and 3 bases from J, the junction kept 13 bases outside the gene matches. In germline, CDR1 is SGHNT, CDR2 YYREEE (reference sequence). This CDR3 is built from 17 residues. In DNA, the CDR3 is TGTGCCAGCAGCTTTCCTCCACCCGGGACAGGAAACTACGAGCAGTACTTC. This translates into CASSFPPPGTGNYEQYF.

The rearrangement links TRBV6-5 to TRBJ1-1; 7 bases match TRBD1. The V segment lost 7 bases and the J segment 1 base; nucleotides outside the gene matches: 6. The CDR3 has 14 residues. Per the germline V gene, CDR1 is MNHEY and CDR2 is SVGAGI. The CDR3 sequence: CASIRDSTNTEAFF. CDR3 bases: TGTGCCAGCATAAGGGACAGCACGAACACTGAAGCTTTCTTT.

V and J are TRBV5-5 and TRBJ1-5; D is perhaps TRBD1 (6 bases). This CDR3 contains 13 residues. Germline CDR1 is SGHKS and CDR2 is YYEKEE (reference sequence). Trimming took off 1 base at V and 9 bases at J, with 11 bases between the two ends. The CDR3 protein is CASSLWQGTPQHF. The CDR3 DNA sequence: TGTGCCAGCAGCTTGTGGCAGGGGACGCCCCAGCATTTT.

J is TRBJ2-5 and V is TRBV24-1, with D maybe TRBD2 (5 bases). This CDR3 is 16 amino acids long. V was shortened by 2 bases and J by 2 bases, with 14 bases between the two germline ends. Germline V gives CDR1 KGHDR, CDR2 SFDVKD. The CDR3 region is CATSDSRGPRQETQYF. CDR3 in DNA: TGTGCCACCAGTGATTCCCGCGGGCCCCGGCAAGAGACCCAGTACTTC.

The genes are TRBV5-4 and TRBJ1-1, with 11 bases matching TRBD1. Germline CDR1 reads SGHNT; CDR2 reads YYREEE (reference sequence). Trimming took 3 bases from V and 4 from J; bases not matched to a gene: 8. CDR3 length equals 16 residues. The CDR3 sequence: CASSSPGTGGGTEAFF. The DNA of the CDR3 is TGTGCCAGCAGCTCCCCGGGGACAGGGGGAGGCACTGAAGCTTTCTTT.

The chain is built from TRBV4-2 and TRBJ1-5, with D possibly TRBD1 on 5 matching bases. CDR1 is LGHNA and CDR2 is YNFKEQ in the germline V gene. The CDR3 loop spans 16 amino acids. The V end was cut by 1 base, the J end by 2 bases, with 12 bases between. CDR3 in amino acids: CASSQAVGAGNQPQHF. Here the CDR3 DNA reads TGTGCCAGCAGCCAAGCTGTAGGGGCCGGCAATCAGCCCCAGCATTTT.

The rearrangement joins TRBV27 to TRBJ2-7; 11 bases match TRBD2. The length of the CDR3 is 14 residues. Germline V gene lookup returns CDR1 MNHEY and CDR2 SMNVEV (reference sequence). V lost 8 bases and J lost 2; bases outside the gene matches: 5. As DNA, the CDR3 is TGTGCCAGCGGCTTAGCGGGGGGGCCCTACGAGCAGTACTTC. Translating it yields CASGLAGGPYEQYF.

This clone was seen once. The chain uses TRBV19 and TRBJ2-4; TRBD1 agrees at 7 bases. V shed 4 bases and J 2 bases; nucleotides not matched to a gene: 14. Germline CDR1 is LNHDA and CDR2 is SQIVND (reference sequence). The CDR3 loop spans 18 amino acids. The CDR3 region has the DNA TGTGCCAGTAGTAAGTCTCTTCAGGGGGTGCTGACCAAAAACATTCAGTACTTC. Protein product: CASSKSLQGVLTKNIQYF.

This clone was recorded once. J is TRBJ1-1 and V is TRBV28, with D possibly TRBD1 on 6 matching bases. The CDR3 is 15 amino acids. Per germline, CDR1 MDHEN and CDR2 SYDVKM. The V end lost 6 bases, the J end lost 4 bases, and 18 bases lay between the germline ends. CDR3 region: CASRAITGKGTEAFF. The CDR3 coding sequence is TGTGCCAGCAGGGCTATAACAGGGAAGGGCACTGAAGCTTTCTTT.

The CDR3 DNA reads TGTGCCAGCAGTGACAGGGGACAGGGGAACACCGGGGAGCTGTTTTTT. It encodes CASSDRGQGNTGELFF. J is TRBJ2-2 and V is TRBV6-4; 9 bases agree with TRBD1. The trim removed 2 bases at V and 1 base at J, leaving 2 bases unmatched. The CDR3 is 16 residues long. CDR1 is MRHNA and CDR2 is SNTAGT in the germline V gene.

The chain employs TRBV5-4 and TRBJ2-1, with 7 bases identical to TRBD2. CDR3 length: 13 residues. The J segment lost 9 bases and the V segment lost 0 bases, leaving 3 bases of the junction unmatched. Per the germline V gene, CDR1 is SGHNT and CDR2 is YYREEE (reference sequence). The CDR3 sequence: CASSLGLAGEQFF. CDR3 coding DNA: TGTGCCAGCAGCTTGGGACTAGCTGGTGAGCAGTTCTTC.

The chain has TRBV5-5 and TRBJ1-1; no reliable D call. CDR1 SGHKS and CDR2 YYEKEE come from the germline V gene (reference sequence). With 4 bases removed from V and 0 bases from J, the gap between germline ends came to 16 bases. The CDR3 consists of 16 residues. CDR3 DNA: TGTGCCAGCAGCCTTATCCCCCAGGTACTGAACACTGAAGCTTTCTTT. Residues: CASSLIPQVLNTEAFF.

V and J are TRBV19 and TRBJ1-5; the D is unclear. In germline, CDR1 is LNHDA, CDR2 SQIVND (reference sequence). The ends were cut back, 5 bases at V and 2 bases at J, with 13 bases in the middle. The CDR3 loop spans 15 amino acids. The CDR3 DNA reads TGTGCCAGTAGTCCACGTGACGGAGGCAATCAGCCCCAGCATTTT. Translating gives CASSPRDGGNQPQHF.

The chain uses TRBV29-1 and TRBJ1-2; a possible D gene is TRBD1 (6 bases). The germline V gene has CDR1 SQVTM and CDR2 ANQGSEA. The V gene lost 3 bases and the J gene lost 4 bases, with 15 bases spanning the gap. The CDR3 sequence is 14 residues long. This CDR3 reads CSVEVTGRRYGYTF. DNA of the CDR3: TGCAGCGTTGAGGTGACAGGCCGTCGCTATGGCTACACCTTC.